This T cell receptor (beta chain) was sequenced in a study of shared clonotypes between healthy human individuals. CDR3 length equals 11 residues. V was clipped by 5 bases and J by 3 bases, with 4 bases between them. In germline, CDR1 is SEHNR, CDR2 FQNEAQ (reference sequence). CD8 cells classed as naive were CD45RO-negative and positively selected for CCR7, excluding terminally differentiated effector memory CD45RA+ cells. Per the authors' pipeline: In the immunoSEQ data, sequences were junction-only and lacked quality scores, so filtering differed. Clones were read by immunoSEQ multiplex PCR, and TCRdb kept only the in-frame ones, dropping some. V, J and clone size are taken as reported in that table, and D and trimming were inferred from the DNA itself. The sample yields around 1.9 million clones, 93% seen once.

Sequenced sample: naive CD8+ T cells from PBMCs. The rearrangement links TRBV7-9 to TRBJ2-5; no clear D. This TCR was recovered from a man younger than 35 in good health. Some clones in this sample may be carry-over from other donors' samples. In nucleotides, the CDR3 is TGTGCCAGCAGCACGGAAGAGACCCAGTACTTC. Amino acids: CASSTEETQYF.